This T cell receptor (beta chain) was sequenced for a study of post-analysis software for immune sequencing data. Study at large: In terms of disease course, relapsing-remitting, secondary progressive and progressive-relapsing multiple sclerosis were included.

Carried by the TCR beta cDNA libraries were unique molecular identifiers. TCRdb redid the calling of the PCR reads with MiXCR, one entry per CDR3 protein. This table has about 460,000 distinct CDR3 sequences, roughly 45% appearing once. The receptor comes from a girl aged 10 to 17 with multiple sclerosis. Material for sequencing was blood.

In nucleotides, the CDR3 is TGCAGCGTTGAAGACGGGGCCAGCCAAAACATTCAGTACTTC. As protein: CSVEDGASQNIQYF. The rearrangement uses TRBV29-1 and TRBJ2-4; D possibly matches TRBD1 or TRBD2 (5 bases each). CDR1 is SQVTM, CDR2 ANQGSEA, per germline. This CDR3 contains 14 residues. The germline V and J ends were trimmed by 0 bases and 5 bases, with 11 bases remaining between them.